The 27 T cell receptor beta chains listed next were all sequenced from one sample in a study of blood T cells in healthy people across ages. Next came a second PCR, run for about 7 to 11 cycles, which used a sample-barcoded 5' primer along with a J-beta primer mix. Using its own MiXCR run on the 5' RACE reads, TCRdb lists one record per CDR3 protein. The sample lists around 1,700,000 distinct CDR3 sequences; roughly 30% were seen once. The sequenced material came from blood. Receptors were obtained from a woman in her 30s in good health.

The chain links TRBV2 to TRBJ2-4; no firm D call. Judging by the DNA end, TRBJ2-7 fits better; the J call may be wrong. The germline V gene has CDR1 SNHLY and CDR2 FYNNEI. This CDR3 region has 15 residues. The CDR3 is CASRRQINHKDEQYF. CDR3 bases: TGTGCCAGCAGAAGGCAGATTAATCATAAGGACGAGCAGTACTTC.

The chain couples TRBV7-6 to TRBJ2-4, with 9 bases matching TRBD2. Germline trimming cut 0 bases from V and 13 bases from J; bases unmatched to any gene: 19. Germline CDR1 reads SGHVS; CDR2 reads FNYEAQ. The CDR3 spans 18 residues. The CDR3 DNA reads TGTGCCAGCAGCTTAGCGCTTCCGCGGGAGGGCGTTGGAAATGAGCAGTACTTC. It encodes CASSLALPREGVGNEQYF.

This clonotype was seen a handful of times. CDR3 protein: CASSGSFGEGPYEQYF. In DNA form, the CDR3 reads TGTGCCAGCAGCGGGTCCTTTGGGGAGGGCCCCTACGAGCAGTACTTC. The genes are TRBV14 and TRBJ2-7; TRBD2 matches 7 bases. The CDR3 has 16 residues. Germline values: CDR1 SGHDN, CDR2 FVKESK. Unmatched junction bases numbered 12, after V lost 5 bases and J lost 2 bases.

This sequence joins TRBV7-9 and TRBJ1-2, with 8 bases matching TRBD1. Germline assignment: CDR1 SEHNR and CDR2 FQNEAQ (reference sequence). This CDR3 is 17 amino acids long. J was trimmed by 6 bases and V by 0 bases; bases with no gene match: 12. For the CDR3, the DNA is TGTGCCAGCAGCTTAGCGCCGGGACAGGTATTTGGCGATGGCTACACCTTC. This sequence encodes CASSLAPGQVFGDGYTF.

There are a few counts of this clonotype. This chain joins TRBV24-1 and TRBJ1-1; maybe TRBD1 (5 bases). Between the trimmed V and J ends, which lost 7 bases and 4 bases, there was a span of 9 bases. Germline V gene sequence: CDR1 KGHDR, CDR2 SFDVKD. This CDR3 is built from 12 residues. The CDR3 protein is CATRGRGTEAFF. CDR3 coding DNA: TGTGCCACCAGGGGGAGGGGCACTGAAGCTTTCTTT.

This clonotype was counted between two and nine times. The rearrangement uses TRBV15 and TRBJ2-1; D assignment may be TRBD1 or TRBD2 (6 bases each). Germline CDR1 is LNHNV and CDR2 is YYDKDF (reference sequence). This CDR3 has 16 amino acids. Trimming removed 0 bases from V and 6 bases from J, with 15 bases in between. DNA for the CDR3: TGTGCCACCAGCAGAGATCTGGGGGGCGTTGTCAATGAGCAGTTCTTC. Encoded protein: CATSRDLGGVVNEQFF.

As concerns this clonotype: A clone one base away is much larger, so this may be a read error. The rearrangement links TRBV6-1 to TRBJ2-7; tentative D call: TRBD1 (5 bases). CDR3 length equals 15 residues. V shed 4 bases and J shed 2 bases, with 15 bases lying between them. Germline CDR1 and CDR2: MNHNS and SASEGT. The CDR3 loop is CASSAPQGPPYEQYF. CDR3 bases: TGTGCCAGCAGTGCGCCTCAGGGTCCGCCCTACGAGCAGTACTTC.

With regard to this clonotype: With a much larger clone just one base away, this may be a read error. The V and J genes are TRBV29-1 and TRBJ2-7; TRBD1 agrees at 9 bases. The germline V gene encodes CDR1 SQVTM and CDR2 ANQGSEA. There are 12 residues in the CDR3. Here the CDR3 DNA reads TGCAGCGGTGAACAGGGGGCCGGCGAGCAGTACTTC. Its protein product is CSGEQGAGEQYF.

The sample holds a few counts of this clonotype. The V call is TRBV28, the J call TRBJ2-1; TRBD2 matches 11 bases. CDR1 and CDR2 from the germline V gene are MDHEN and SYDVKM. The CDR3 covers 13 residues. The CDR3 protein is CAQSSGRQNEQFF. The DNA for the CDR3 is TGTGCTCAATCTAGCGGGAGGCAGAATGAGCAGTTCTTC.

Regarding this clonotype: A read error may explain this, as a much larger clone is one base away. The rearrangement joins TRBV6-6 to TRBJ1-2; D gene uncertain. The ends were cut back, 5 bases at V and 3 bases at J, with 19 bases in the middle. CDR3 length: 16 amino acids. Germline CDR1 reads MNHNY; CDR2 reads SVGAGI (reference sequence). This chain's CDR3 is CASSVDWAGVDYGYTF. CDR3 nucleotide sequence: TGTGCCAGCAGTGTGGATTGGGCAGGTGTCGACTATGGCTACACCTTC.

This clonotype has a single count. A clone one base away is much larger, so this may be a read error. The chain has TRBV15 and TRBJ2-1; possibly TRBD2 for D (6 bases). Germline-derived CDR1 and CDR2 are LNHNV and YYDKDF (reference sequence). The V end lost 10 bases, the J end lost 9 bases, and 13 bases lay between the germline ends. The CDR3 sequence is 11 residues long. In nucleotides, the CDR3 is TGTGCCATCAGGTGGGGGGTTGAGCAGTTCTTC. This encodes CAIRWGVEQFF.

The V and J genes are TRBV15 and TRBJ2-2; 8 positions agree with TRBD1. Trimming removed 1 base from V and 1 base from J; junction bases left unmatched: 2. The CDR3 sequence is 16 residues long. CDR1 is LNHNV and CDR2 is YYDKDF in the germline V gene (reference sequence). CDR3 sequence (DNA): TGTGCCACCAGCAGAGGGACAGGGCTGAACACCGGGGAGCTGTTTTTT. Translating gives CATSRGTGLNTGELFF.

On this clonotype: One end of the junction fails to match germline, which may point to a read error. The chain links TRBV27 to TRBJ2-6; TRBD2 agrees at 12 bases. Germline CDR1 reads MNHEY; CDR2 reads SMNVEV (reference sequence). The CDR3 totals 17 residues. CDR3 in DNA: TGTGCCAGCAGTTTGACTAGCGGGAGTCCAGGGGCCAACGTCCCGACTTTC. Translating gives CASSLTSGSPGANVPTF.

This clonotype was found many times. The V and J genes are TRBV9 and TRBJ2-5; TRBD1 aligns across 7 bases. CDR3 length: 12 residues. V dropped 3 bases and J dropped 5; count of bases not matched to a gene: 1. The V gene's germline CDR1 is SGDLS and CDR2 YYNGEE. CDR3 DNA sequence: TGTGCCAGCAGCGCGGGACAGGAGACCCAGTACTTC. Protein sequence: CASSAGQETQYF.

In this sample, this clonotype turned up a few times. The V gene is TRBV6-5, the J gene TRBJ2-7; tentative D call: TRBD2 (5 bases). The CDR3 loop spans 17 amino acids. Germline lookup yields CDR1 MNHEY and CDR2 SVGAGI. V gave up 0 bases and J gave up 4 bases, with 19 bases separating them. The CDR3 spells CASSYSRSASSTYEQYF. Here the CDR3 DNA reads TGTGCCAGCAGTTACTCCAGGTCGGCTAGCTCCACGTACGAGCAGTACTTC.

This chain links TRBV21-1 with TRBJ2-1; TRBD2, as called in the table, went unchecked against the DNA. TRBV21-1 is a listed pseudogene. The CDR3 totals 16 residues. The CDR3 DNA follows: TGTGCCAGCACAAAGGGGAGGACTAGCGGAGACAATGAGCAGTTCTTC. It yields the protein CASTKGRTSGDNEQFF.

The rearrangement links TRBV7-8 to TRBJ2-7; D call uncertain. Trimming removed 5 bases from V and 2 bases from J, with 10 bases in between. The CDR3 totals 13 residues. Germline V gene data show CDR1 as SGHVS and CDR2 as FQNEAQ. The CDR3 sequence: CASSERTAYEQYF. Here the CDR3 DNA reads TGTGCCAGCAGCGAAAGGACGGCCTACGAGCAGTACTTC.

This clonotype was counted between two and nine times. DNA of the CDR3: TGTGCCAGCAGTTTCGGGAGGGGGCGATCCTACGAGCAGTACTTC. Residues: CASSFGRGRSYEQYF. The chain uses TRBV28 and TRBJ2-7, with a tentative D call TRBD2 (8 bases). The germline gives CDR1 MDHEN, CDR2 SYDVKM. V was pared by 3 bases and J by 1 base, with 13 bases between. This CDR3 has 15 amino acids.

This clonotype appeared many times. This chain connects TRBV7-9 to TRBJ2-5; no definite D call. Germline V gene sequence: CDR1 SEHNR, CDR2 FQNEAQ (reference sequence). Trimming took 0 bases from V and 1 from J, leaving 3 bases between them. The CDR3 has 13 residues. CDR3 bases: TGTGCCAGCAGCTTAGCGAGCCAAGAGACCCAGTACTTC. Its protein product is CASSLASQETQYF.

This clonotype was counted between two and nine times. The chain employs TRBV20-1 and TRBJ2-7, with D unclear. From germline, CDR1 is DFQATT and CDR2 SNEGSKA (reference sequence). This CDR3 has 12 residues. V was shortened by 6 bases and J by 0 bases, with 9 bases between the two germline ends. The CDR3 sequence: CSAPWGSYEQYF. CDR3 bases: TGCAGTGCCCCTTGGGGCTCCTACGAGCAGTACTTC.

In nucleotides, the CDR3 is TGTGCCATCAGTGAGGCGGGAGAACTCAGTGAGCAGTACTTC. Its protein is CAISEAGELSEQYF. This sequence joins TRBV10-3 and TRBJ2-5, with 7 bases fitting TRBD2. CDR1 and CDR2 (germline): ENHRY, SYGVKD. The CDR3 is 14 amino acids. V shed 2 bases, J shed 11 bases, and the junction held 11 bases outside the gene matches.

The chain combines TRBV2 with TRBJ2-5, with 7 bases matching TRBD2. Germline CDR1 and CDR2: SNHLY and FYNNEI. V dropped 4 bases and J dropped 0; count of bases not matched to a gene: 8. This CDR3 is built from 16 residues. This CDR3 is CASSVGGRRYQETQYF. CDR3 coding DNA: TGTGCCAGCAGTGTGGGGGGGAGAAGGTACCAAGAGACCCAGTACTTC.

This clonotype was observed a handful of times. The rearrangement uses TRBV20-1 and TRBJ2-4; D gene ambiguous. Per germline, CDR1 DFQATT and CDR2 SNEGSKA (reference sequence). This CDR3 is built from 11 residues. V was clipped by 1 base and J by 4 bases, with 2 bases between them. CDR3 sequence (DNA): TGCAGTGCTAGAGGAAAAAACATTCAGTACTTC. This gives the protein CSARGKNIQYF.

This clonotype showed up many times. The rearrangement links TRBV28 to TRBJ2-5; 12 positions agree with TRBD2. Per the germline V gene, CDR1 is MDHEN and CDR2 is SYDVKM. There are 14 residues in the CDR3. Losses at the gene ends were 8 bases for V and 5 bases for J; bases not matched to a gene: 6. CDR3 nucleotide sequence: TGTGCCAGCGGCTACACTAGCGGGGGGGAGACCCAGTACTTC. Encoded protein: CASGYTSGGETQYF.

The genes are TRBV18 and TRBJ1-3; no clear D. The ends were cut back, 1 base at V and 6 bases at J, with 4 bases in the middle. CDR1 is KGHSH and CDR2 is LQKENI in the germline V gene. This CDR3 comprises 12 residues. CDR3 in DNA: TGTGCCAGCTCACCACTATTAAACACCATATATTTT. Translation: CASSPLLNTIYF.

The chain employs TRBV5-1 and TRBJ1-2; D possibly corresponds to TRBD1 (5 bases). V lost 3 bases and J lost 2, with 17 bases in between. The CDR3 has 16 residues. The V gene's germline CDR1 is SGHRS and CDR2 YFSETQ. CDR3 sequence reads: CASSYVPGRGNYGYTF. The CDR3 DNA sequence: TGCGCCAGCAGCTATGTCCCGGGACGGGGGAACTATGGCTACACCTTC.

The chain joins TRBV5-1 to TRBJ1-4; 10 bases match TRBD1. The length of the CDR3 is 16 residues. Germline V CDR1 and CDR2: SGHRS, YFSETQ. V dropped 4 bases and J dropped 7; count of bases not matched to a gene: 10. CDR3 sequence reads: CASSSKPGQGCEKLFF. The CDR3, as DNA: TGCGCCAGCAGCAGTAAACCGGGACAGGGGTGTGAAAAACTGTTTTTT.